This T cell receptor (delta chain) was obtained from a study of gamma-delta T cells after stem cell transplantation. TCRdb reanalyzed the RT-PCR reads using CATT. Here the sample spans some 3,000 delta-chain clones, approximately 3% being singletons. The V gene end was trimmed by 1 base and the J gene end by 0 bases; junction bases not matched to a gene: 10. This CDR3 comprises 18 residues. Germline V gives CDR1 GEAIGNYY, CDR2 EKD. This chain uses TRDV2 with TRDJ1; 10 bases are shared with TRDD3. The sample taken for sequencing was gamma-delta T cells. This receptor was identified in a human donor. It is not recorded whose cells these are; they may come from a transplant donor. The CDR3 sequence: CACDTMGDTLPHTDKLIF. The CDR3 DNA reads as TGTGCCTGTGACACGATGGGGGATACCCTCCCACACACCGATAAACTCATCTTT.